The next 31 T cell receptor beta chains were all read from a single sample in a study of T cell responses to AZD1222 COVID-19 vaccine. The data were produced by immunoSEQ multiplex PCR, yet TCRdb's version contains in-frame clones alone and is incomplete. The data hold some 98,000 clones, with around nine tenths observed a single time. Here the sequenced sample was peripheral blood, taken on day 0 of AZD1222 vaccination. The receptor set was obtained from an adult in good health.

The chain carries TRBV4-3 and TRBJ1-2; the D is unclear. This CDR3 region has 15 residues. Germline V gene lookup returns CDR1 LGHNA and CDR2 YSLEER. V dropped 0 bases and J dropped 2 bases, with 10 bases sitting between them. CDR3 protein: CASSQDGSPNYGYTF. CDR3 coding DNA: TGCGCCAGCAGCCAAGATGGGTCCCCGAACTATGGCTACACCTTC.

V usage is TRBV6-1 and J usage is TRBJ1-1; possible D gene TRBD1, 6 bases. Germline lookup yields CDR1 MNHNS and CDR2 SASEGT. CDR3 length: 14 amino acids. V shed 2 bases and J shed 5 bases, with 12 bases lying between them. The CDR3 DNA sequence: TGTGCCAGCAGTGAATCCGGGGGCGAGACTGAAGCTTTCTTT. It encodes CASSESGGETEAFF.

This sequence joins TRBV10-1 and TRBJ1-1; the D gene is possibly TRBD1 (6 bases). The CDR3 extends over 13 amino acids. Trimming took 6 bases from V and 1 from J, leaving 9 bases between them. Germline V gene lookup returns CDR1 WNHNN and CDR2 SYGVQD (reference sequence). The CDR3: CASRRGQNTEAFF. The CDR3, as DNA: TGCGCCAGCAGGAGGGGACAGAACACTGAAGCTTTCTTT.

The CDR3 sequence: CASSQDGGHTGELFF. The CDR3 DNA sequence: TGTGCCAGCAGCCAAGATGGGGGCCACACCGGGGAGCTGTTTTTT. V usage is TRBV3-1 (or the pseudogene TRBV3-2) and J usage is TRBJ2-2; TRBD1 is a possible D gene (6 bases). Germline assignment: CDR1 LGHDT and CDR2 YNNKEL (reference sequence). The V end lost 0 bases, the J end lost 3 bases, and 8 bases lay between the germline ends. This CDR3 contains 15 residues.

The chain carries TRBV6-5 and TRBJ1-5; no clear D gene. Trimming took off 5 bases at V and 7 bases at J, with 15 bases between the two ends. CDR3 length: 14 residues. CDR1 is MNHEY, CDR2 SVGAGI, per germline. The CDR3 nucleotides are TGTGCCAGCAGTCGCGGCCCGGGCGGCCAGCCCCAGCATTTT. It is translated as CASSRGPGGQPQHF.

The CDR3 region has the DNA TGCGCCAGCAGCTTGGTGTTAGCGGGGGGCACAGATACGCAGTATTTT. Translation gives CASSLVLAGGTDTQYF. The chain combines TRBV5-1 with TRBJ2-3; 9 positions agree with TRBD2. After removal of 0 bases from V and 1 base from J, the junction contained 3 bases not matched to a gene. This CDR3 is built from 16 residues. From germline, CDR1 is SGHRS and CDR2 YFSETQ.

Concerning this clone: The same CDR3 can be traced to other DNA sequences in this sample. The chain carries TRBV30 and TRBJ2-5; tentative D call: TRBD2 (5 bases). Germline CDR1 and CDR2: GTSNPN and SVGIG (reference sequence). V lost 2 bases and J 1 base, leaving 5 bases between the germline ends. This CDR3 has 12 residues. For the CDR3, the DNA is TGTGCCTGGAGTAGCGGCCAAGAGACCCAGTACTTC. As protein: CAWSSGQETQYF.

V and J are TRBV5-6 and TRBJ2-3, with D uncertain. There are 13 residues in the CDR3. The germline V and J ends were trimmed by 4 bases and 2 bases, with 8 bases remaining between them. CDR1 and CDR2 from the germline V gene are SGHDT and YYEEEE. The CDR3: CASSRGLTDTQYF. The CDR3 DNA reads as TGTGCCAGCAGCCGCGGTCTCACAGATACGCAGTATTTT.

The chain couples TRBV7-2 to TRBJ1-5; TRBD1 might be the D (6 bases). The germline V gene encodes CDR1 SGHTA and CDR2 FQGNSA. Trimming removed 1 base at V and 9 bases at J, with 16 bases between. The CDR3 runs to 15 residues. In DNA, the CDR3 is TGTGCCAGCAGCTTAGAAAGGCAGGGGATGTCGCCCCAGCATTTT. As protein: CASSLERQGMSPQHF.

V and J are TRBV5-1 and TRBJ2-7; TRBD2 might be the D (6 bases). V lost 3 bases and J lost 2, with 24 bases in between. CDR1 and CDR2 from the germline V gene are SGHRS and YFSETQ. The CDR3 length is 18 residues. The CDR3 loop reads CASSSSARGSSSTYEQYF. The CDR3 DNA is TGCGCCAGCAGCTCTTCTGCTCGGGGGAGTTCGTCGACCTACGAGCAGTACTTC.

J is TRBJ1-1 and V is TRBV11-2; perhaps TRBD1 as D (6 bases). There are 14 residues in the CDR3. In germline, CDR1 is SGHAT, CDR2 FQNNGV. Deletions cut 4 bases from V and 2 bases from J, with 11 bases between. In DNA, the CDR3 is TGTGCCAGCAGCTACGGGGGCGCTAACACTGAAGCTTTCTTT. It specifies CASSYGGANTEAFF.

This chain connects TRBV19 to TRBJ2-1; TRBD2 is a possible D gene (6 bases). The CDR3 has 16 residues. The V gene lost 3 bases and the J gene lost 1 base, with 13 bases spanning the gap. CDR1 is LNHDA and CDR2 is SQIVND in the germline V gene (reference sequence). In nucleotides, the CDR3 is TGTGCCAGTAGTATCCGCGGGACGGGATCCTACAATGAGCAGTTCTTC. Its protein product is CASSIRGTGSYNEQFF. The full variable domain, rest sourced from reference TRBV19 and TRBJ2-1, is DGGITQSPKYLFRKEGQNVTLSCEQNLNHDAMYWYRQDPGQGLRLIYYSQIVNDFQKGDIAEGYSVSREKKESFPLTVTSAQKNPTAFYLCASSIRGTGSYNEQFFGPGTRLTVL.

This clone has only a few counts. V gene TRBV19 combines with J gene TRBJ2-2; a possible D gene is TRBD1 (5 bases). Germline CDR1 and CDR2: LNHDA and SQIVND (reference sequence). Trimming removed 5 bases from V and 3 bases from J, with 13 bases in between. The CDR3 sequence is 15 residues long. CDR3 coding DNA: TGTGCCAGTAGTTTAATCGACAGCTACACCGGGGAGCTGTTTTTT. It codes for CASSLIDSYTGELFF. Based on the CDR3 plus reference TRBV19 and TRBJ2-2, the full variable domain is DGGITQSPKYLFRKEGQNVTLSCEQNLNHDAMYWYRQDPGQGLRLIYYSQIVNDFQKGDIAEGYSVSREKKESFPLTVTSAQKNPTAFYLCASSLIDSYTGELFFGEGSRLTVL.

The chain uses TRBV5-1 and TRBJ1-1; D remains ambiguous. V shed 5 bases and J shed 4 bases, with 15 bases lying between them. Germline CDR1 reads SGHRS; CDR2 reads YFSETQ. There are 14 residues in the CDR3. CDR3 protein: CASSLVGGPTEAFF. The CDR3 DNA is TGCGCCAGCAGTCTTGTTGGCGGCCCCACTGAAGCTTTCTTT.

CDR3 protein: CASNLRENTGELFF. CDR3 DNA: TGCGCCAGCAACCTCCGGGAAAACACCGGGGAGCTGTTTTTT. The chain combines TRBV5-1 with TRBJ2-2, with D possibly matching TRBD2 (5 bases). Per the germline V gene, CDR1 is SGHRS and CDR2 is YFSETQ. V shed 6 bases and J shed 2 bases, with 11 bases lying between them. The CDR3 extends over 14 amino acids.

The CDR3 is CASSQDSPYTQYF. The DNA for the CDR3 is TGTGCCAGCAGCCAAGATTCGCCTTATACGCAGTATTTT. This chain joins TRBV14 and TRBJ2-3; no clear D. In germline, CDR1 is SGHDN, CDR2 FVKESK. Trimming removed 0 bases from V and 7 bases from J, with 8 bases in between. This CDR3 spans 13 amino acids.

The chain couples TRBV5-8 to TRBJ2-3, with D unclear. The CDR3 extends over 15 amino acids. Germline values: CDR1 SGHTS, CDR2 YDEGEE. V was cut by 4 bases and J by 4 bases, with 16 bases left in between. CDR3 amino acids: CASSPRERSSDTQYF. As DNA, the CDR3 is TGTGCCAGCAGCCCCCGTGAAAGGAGTTCAGATACGCAGTATTTT.

The chain recombines TRBV4-2 with TRBJ2-5; TRBD2 aligns across 9 bases. Trimming took 4 bases from V and 5 from J; bases not matched to a gene: 14. The germline V gene has CDR1 LGHNA and CDR2 YNFKEQ. There are 17 residues in the CDR3. CDR3 sequence (DNA): TGTGCCAGCAGCCCCTCTGGGGGCGGGACTAGCTTGGAGACCCAGTACTTC. It is translated as CASSPSGGGTSLETQYF.

The rearrangement uses TRBV7-8 and TRBJ1-4; D gene uncertain. The germline CDR1 and CDR2 sequences are SGHVS and FQNEAQ. V was cut by 8 bases and J by 2 bases, with 15 bases left in between. CDR3 length: 15 residues. CDR3 sequence reads: CASGDGGPTNEKLFF. In DNA, the CDR3 is TGTGCCAGCGGAGACGGAGGACCGACTAATGAAAAACTGTTTTTT.

This chain joins TRBV24-1 and TRBJ1-5; possibly TRBD1 for D (6 bases). Germline V CDR1 and CDR2: KGHDR, SFDVKD. Trimming pared 2 bases from V and 7 bases from J, leaving 8 bases between. The length of the CDR3 is 13 residues. The CDR3 bases are TGTGCCACCAGTGATTCAGGGGTCCAGCCCCAGCATTTT. It translates to CATSDSGVQPQHF.

The V call is TRBV11-1, the J call TRBJ2-7, with TRBD1 identical over 9 bases. Germline CDR1 is SGHAT and CDR2 is FQDESV (reference sequence). The CDR3 is 15 amino acids. Unmatched junction bases numbered 7, after V lost 5 bases and J lost 2 bases. In nucleotides, the CDR3 is TGTGCCAGCAGCCCGCGGACAGGGGTTGCCTACGAGCAGTACTTC. Translation gives CASSPRTGVAYEQYF.

This clone was counted between two and nine times. DNA for the CDR3: TGTGCCAGCAGCCCCCTGCTGGGGACAGGGAACTATGGCTACACCTTC. Translated: CASSPLLGTGNYGYTF. The rearrangement links TRBV3-1 (or the pseudogene TRBV3-2) to TRBJ1-2; 9 bases fit TRBD1. CDR3 size: 16 residues. The V gene end was trimmed by 4 bases and the J gene end by 2 bases; junction bases not matched to a gene: 8. Germline assignment: CDR1 LGHDT and CDR2 YNNKEL (reference sequence).

The gene calls are TRBV2 and TRBJ1-2; D might be TRBD1 (5 bases). Germline-derived CDR1 and CDR2 are SNHLY and FYNNEI. V dropped 5 bases and J dropped 2 bases, with 12 bases sitting between them. This CDR3 contains 14 residues. The CDR3 DNA reads as TGTGCCAGCAGTTTCGACAGTAGCAACTATGGCTACACCTTC. Translated: CASSFDSSNYGYTF.

This chain connects TRBV28 to TRBJ1-1; D is uncertain. CDR1 MDHEN and CDR2 SYDVKM come from the germline V gene. V dropped 8 bases and J dropped 1 base, with 14 bases sitting between them. This CDR3 spans 14 amino acids. CDR3 nucleotides: TGTGCCAGCCGGGCTACCGGGCCGAACACTGAAGCTTTCTTT. Its translation: CASRATGPNTEAFF.

This clone has more than one count but fewer than ten. The V call is TRBV2, the J call TRBJ2-3; D gene unclear. CDR1 SNHLY and CDR2 FYNNEI come from the germline V gene. The V end was cut by 10 bases, the J end by 2 bases, with 13 bases between. The CDR3 sequence is 13 residues long. DNA of the CDR3: TGTGCCAACGTTAGGACGGACACAGATACGCAGTATTTT. Encoded protein: CANVRTDTDTQYF. The complete variable domain, with remaining parts taken from reference TRBV2 and TRBJ2-3, reads EPEVTQTPSHQVTQMGQEVILRCVPISNHLYFYWYRQILGQKVEFLVSFYNNEISEKSEIFDDQFSVERPDGSNFTLKIRSTKLEDSAMYFCANVRTDTDTQYFGPGTRLTVL.

V is TRBV6-5 and J is TRBJ1-4; D is ambiguous. CDR1 MNHEY and CDR2 SVGAGI come from the germline V gene. V was clipped by 5 bases and J by 2 bases, with 12 bases between them. The CDR3 extends over 15 amino acids. CDR3: CASSRSGRTNEKLFF. Written as DNA, the CDR3 is TGTGCCAGCAGTAGGAGTGGGCGGACTAATGAAAAACTGTTTTTT.

This clone has just one count. The genes are TRBV7-2 and TRBJ1-5, with TRBD1 matching over 7 bases. V was clipped by 5 bases and J by 4 bases; unmatched bases: 11. Germline lookup yields CDR1 SGHTA and CDR2 FQGNSA. The CDR3 totals 16 residues. CDR3 in DNA: TGTGCCAGCAGCCCCCGGACAGGATTGGGGAATCAGCCCCAGCATTTT. Translating it yields CASSPRTGLGNQPQHF.

The chain has TRBV20-1 and TRBJ2-7; no clear D. CDR1 is DFQATT and CDR2 is SNEGSKA in the germline V gene (reference sequence). The CDR3 runs 9 residues. With 3 bases removed from V and 9 bases from J, the gap between germline ends came to 6 bases. CDR3 nucleotide sequence: TGCAGTGCTAGCCCAGGGCAGTACTTC. Translating it yields CSASPGQYF.

This clone was observed a handful of times. The gene calls are TRBV5-1 and TRBJ1-3; D is ambiguous. V gave up 2 bases and J gave up 0 bases, with 6 bases separating them. The germline V gene encodes CDR1 SGHRS and CDR2 YFSETQ. The CDR3 contains 14 residues. CDR3 nucleotides: TGCGCCAGCAGCTTAGACATCTCTGGAAACACCATATATTTT. Protein sequence: CASSLDISGNTIYF.

The V and J genes are TRBV7-2 and TRBJ1-4, with a possible D match to TRBD1 (6 bases). There are 18 residues in the CDR3. CDR1 SGHTA and CDR2 FQGNSA come from the germline V gene. V lost 2 bases and J 0 bases, leaving 16 bases between the germline ends. CDR3 protein: CASSLPGTTSSTNEKLFF. DNA for the CDR3: TGTGCCAGCAGCTTACCCGGGACAACCTCATCAACTAATGAAAAACTGTTTTTT.

The rearrangement joins TRBV18 to TRBJ1-5, with TRBD1 identical over 7 bases. With V trimmed by 3 bases and J by 9 bases, 8 bases remained unmatched. The CDR3 has 14 amino acids. Germline V gene data show CDR1 as KGHSH and CDR2 as LQKENI. The CDR3 is CASSPRDSPGPQHF. The CDR3 DNA is TGTGCCAGCTCACCCAGGGACAGCCCGGGGCCCCAGCATTTT.